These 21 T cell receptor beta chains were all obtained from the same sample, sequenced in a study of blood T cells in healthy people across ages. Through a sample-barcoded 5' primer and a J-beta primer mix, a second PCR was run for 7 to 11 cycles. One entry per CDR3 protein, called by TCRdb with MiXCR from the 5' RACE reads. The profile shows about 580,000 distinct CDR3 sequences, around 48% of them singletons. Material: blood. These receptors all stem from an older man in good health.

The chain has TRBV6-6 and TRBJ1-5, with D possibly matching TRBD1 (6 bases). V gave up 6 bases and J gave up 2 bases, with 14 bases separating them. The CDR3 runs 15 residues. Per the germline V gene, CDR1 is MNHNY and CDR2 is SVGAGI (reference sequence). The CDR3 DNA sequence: TGTGCCAGCAGCAGCTTCAGGGGAGGCAATCAGCCCCAGCATTTT. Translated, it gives CASSSFRGGNQPQHF.

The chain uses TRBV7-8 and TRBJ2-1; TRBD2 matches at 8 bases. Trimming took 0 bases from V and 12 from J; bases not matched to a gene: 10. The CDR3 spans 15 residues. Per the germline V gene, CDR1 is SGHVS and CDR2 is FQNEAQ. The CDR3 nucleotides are TGTGCCAGCAGCTTAGCGACTAGCGTCGGGGGGGGGCAGTTCTTC. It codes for CASSLATSVGGGQFF.

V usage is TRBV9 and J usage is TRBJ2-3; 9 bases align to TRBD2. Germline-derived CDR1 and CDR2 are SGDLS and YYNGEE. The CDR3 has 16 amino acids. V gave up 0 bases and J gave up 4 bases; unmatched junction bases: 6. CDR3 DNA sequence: TGTGCCAGCAGCGTAGAGGCGGGAGGGCCCGCAGATACGCAGTATTTT. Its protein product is CASSVEAGGPADTQYF.

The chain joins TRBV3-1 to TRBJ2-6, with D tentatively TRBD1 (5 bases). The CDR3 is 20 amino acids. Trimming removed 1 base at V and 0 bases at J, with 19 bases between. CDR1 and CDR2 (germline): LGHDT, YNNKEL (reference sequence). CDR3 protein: CASSQVIGAGLSSGANVLTF. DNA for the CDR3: TGTGCCAGCAGCCAAGTTATCGGCGCAGGGTTGAGCTCTGGGGCCAACGTCCTGACTTTC.

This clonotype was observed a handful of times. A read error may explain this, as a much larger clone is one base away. The CDR3 sequence is CASSLSWEQYF. CDR3 coding DNA: TGTGCCAGCAGTTTAAGTTGGGAGCAGTACTTC. This rearrangement joins TRBV6-6 to TRBJ2-5, with D perhaps TRBD2 (5 bases). CDR1 and CDR2 (germline): MNHNY, SVGAGI (reference sequence). This CDR3 is 11 amino acids long. V dropped 4 bases and J dropped 11 bases, with 11 bases sitting between them.

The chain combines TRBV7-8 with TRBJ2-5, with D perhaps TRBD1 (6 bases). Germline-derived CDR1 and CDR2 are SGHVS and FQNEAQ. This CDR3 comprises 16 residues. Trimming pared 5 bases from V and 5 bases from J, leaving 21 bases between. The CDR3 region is CASSLTYRALGETQYF. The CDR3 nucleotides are TGTGCCAGCAGCCTCACCTACAGGGCACTGGGGGAGACCCAGTACTTC.

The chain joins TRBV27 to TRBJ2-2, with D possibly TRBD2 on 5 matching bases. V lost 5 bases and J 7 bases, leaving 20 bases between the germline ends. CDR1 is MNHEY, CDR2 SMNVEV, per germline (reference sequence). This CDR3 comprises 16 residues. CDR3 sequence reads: CASSPVRGFNDGELFF. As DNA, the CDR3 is TGTGCCAGCAGTCCCGTTCGCGGGTTCAACGACGGGGAGCTGTTTTTT.

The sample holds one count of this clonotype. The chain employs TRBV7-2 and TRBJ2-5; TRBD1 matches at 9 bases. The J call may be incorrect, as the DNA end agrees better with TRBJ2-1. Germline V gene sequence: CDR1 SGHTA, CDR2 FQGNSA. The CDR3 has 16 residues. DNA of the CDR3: TGTGCCAGCAGCAGGCGACAGGGGGGAGTACAAGAGACCCAGTTCTTC. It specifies CASSRRQGGVQETQFF.

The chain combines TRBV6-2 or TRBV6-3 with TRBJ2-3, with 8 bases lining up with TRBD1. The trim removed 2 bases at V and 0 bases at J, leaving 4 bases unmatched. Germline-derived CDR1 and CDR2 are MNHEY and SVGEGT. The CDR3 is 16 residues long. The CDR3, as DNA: TGTGCCAGCAGTTACATCGACAGGGGAAGCACAGATACGCAGTATTTT. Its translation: CASSYIDRGSTDTQYF.

The CDR3 DNA sequence: TGTGCCAGCAGGTCCGGACAGGGGTTGGGCTACACCTTC. Translated: CASRSGQGLGYTF. The chain joins TRBV28 to TRBJ1-2, with 9 bases fitting TRBD1. Unmatched junction bases numbered 7, after V lost 6 bases and J lost 8 bases. The CDR3 totals 13 residues. CDR1 is MDHEN and CDR2 is SYDVKM in the germline V gene.

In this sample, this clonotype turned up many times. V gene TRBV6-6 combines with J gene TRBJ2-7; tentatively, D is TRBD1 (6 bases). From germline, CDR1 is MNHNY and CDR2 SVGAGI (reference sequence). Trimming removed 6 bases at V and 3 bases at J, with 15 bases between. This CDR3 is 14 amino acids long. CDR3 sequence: CASSHADRGYEQYF. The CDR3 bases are TGTGCCAGCAGCCACGCGGACAGAGGCTACGAGCAGTACTTC.

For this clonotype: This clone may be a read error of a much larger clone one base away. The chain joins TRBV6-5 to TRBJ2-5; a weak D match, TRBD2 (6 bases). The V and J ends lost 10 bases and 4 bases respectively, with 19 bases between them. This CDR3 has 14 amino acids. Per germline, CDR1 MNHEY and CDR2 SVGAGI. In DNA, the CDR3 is TGTGCCATCCCCGTTCTAGCGAGCCGAGAGACCCAGTACTTC. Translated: CAIPVLASRETQYF.

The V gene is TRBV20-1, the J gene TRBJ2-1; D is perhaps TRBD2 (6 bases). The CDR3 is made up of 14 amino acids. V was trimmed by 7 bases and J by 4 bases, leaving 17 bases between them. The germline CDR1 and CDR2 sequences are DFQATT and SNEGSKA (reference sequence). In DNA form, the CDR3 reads TGCAGTGGAGTCCCCGGGCGGGATTACAATGAGCAGTTCTTC. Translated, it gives CSGVPGRDYNEQFF.

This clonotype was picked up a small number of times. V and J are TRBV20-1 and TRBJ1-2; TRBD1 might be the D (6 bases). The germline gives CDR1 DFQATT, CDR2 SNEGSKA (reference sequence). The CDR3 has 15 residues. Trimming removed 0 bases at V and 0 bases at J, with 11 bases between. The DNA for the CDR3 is TGCAGTGCTAGAGATGCCCAGGGGCCTAACTATGGCTACACCTTC. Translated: CSARDAQGPNYGYTF.

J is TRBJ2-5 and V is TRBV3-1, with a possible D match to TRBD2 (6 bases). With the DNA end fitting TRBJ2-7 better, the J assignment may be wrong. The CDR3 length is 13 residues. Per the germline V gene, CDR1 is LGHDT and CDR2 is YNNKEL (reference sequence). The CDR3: CASSQGTNYEQYF. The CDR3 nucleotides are TGTGCCAGCAGCCAAGGGACTAACTACGAGCAGTACTTC.

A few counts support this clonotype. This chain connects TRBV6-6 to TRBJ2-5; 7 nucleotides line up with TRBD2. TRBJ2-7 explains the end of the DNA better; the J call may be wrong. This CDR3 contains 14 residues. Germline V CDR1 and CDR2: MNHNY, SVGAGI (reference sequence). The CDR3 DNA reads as TGTGCCAGCAGTTACGCCGGCAGGGAGGGCGAGCAGTACTTC. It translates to CASSYAGREGEQYF.

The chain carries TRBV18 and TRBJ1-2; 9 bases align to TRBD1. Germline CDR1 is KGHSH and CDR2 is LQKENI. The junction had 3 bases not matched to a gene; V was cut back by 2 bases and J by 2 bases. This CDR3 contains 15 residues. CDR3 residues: CASSPGTGRNYGYTF. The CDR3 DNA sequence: TGTGCCAGCTCACCAGGGACAGGGAGAAACTATGGCTACACCTTC.

The CDR3 reads CASRSDMSEQFF. The CDR3 coding sequence is TGTGCCAGCAGATCCGACATGTCTGAGCAGTTCTTC. The chain carries TRBV7-9 and TRBJ2-1; no reliable D call. Trimming left V 6 bases short and J 9 bases short, with 12 bases between. CDR1 SEHNR and CDR2 FQNEAQ come from the germline V gene (reference sequence). The CDR3 contains 12 residues.

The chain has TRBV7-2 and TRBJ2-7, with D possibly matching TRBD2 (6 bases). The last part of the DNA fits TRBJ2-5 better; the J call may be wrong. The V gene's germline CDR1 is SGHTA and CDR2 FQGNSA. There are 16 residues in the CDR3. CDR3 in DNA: TGTGCCAGCAGCTTAGGGTTACGGAGGGTAGTTGAGACCCAGTACTTC. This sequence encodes CASSLGLRRVVETQYF.

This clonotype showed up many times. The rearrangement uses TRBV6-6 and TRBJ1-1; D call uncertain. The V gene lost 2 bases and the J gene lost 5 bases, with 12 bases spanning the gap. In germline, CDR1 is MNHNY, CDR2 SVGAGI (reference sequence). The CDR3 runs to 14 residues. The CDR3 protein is CASSYVGPGTEAFF. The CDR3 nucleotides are TGTGCCAGCAGTTACGTTGGCCCGGGGACTGAAGCTTTCTTT.

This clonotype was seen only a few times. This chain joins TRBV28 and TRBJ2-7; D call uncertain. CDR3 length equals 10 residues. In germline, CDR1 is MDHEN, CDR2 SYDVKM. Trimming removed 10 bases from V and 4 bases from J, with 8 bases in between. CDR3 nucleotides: TGTGCCATCAGGAGATACGAGCAGTACTTC. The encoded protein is CAIRRYEQYF.